This T cell receptor (beta chain) was sequenced during a study of CD8 T cells in Susac syndrome. Notes on the study in general: The study acknowledged a relatively small number of individuals in its TCR sequencing and HLA analysis.

From blood CD8+ and CD4+ T cells, TCR beta sequences were generated. The CD8+ and CD4+ T cells were negatively isolated, with the TEMRA cells enriched by FACS. About this clonotype: Its cognate antigen is unknown.

The CDR3 is 16 amino acids. Germline assignment: CDR1 SGHTA and CDR2 FQGNSA. Trimming took 2 bases from V and 3 from J, leaving 16 bases between them. Reverse transcription of 0.5 to 1 ug RNA was performed with random hexamers. An immunoSEQ multiplex PCR generated amplified TCR beta CDR3 products spanning 54 Vbeta and 13 Jbeta. MiXCR, applied by TCRdb to the immunoSEQ multiplex PCR reads, yields one record per CDR3 protein. The sample records some 100,000 distinct CDR3 sequences, 85% to 95% being singletons. The sequence was collected from a human donor with multiple sclerosis. The sequenced sample consisted of CD4+ T cells from PBMCs. The chain employs TRBV7-2 and TRBJ1-2; unclear D gene. CDR3 nucleotides: TGTGCCAGCAGCTTAAGGAGATCCGGGAGGGACTATGGCTACACCTTC. This gives the protein CASSLRRSGRDYGYTF.